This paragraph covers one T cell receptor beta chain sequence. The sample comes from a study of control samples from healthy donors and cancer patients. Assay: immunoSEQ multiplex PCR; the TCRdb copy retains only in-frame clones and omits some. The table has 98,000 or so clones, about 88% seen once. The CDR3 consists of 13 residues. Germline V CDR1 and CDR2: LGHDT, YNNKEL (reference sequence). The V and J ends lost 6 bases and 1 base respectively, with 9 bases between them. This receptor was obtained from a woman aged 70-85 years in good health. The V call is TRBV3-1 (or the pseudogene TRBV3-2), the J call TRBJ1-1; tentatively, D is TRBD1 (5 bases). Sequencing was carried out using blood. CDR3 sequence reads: CASRRGANTEAFF. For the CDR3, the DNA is TGTGCCAGCAGGCGTGGGGCGAACACTGAAGCTTTCTTT.